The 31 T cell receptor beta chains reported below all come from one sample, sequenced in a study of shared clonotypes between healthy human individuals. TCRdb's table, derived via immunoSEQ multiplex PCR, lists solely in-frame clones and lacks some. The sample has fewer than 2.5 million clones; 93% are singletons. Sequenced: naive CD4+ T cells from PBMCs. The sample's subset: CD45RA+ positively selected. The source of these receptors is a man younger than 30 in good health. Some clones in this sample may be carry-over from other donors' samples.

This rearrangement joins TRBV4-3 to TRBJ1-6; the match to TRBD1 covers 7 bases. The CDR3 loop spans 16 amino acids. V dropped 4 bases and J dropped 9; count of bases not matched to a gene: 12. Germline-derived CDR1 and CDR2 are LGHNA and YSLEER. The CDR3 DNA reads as TGCGCCAGCAGCCGAGAACAGGGGCTGGGGAGTTCACCCCTCCACTTT. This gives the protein CASSREQGLGSSPLHF.

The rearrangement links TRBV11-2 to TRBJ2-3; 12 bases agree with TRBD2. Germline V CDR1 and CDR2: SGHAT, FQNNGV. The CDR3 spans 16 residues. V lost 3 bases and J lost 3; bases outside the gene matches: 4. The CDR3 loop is CASSFSLAGGTDTQYF. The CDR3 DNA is TGTGCCAGCAGCTTCTCACTAGCGGGAGGAACAGATACGCAGTATTTT.

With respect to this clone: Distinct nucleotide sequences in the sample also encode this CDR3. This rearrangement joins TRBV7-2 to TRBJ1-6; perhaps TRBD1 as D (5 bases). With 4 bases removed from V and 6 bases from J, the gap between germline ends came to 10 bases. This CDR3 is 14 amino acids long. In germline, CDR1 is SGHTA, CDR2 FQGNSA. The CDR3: CASSSGLLNSPLHF. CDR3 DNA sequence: TGTGCCAGCAGCTCGGGACTGCTTAATTCACCCCTCCACTTT.

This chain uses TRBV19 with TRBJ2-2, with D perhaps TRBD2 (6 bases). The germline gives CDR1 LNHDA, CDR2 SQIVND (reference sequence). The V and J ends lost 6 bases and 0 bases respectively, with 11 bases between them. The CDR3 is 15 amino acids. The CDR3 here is CASRPGLTNTGELFF. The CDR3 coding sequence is TGTGCCAGTAGACCGGGACTGACGAACACCGGGGAGCTGTTTTTT. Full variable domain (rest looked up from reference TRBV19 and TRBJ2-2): DGGITQSPKYLFRKEGQNVTLSCEQNLNHDAMYWYRQDPGQGLRLIYYSQIVNDFQKGDIAEGYSVSREKKESFPLTVTSAQKNPTAFYLCASRPGLTNTGELFFGEGSRLTVL.

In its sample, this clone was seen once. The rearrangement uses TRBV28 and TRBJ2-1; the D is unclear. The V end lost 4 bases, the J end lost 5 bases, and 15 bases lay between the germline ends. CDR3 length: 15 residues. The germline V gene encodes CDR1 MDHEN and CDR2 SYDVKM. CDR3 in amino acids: CASSSDPNGDNEQFF. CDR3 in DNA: TGTGCCAGCAGTTCGGACCCGAATGGGGACAATGAGCAGTTCTTC.

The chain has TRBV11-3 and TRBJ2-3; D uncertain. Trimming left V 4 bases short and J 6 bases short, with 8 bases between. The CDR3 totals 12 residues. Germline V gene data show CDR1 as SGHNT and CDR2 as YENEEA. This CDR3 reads CASSSTSDTQYF. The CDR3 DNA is TGTGCCAGCAGCTCAACCTCGGATACGCAGTATTTT.

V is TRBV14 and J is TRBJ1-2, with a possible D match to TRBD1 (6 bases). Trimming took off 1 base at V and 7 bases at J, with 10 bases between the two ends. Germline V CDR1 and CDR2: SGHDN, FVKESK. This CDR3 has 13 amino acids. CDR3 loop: CASSQVEGGGYTF. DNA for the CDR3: TGTGCCAGCAGCCAAGTCGAGGGGGGTGGCTACACCTTC.

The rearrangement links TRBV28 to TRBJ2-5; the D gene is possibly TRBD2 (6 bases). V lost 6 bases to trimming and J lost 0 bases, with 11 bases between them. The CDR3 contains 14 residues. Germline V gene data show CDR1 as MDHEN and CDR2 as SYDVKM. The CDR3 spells CASRRWGDQETQYF. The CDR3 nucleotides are TGTGCCAGCAGGAGGTGGGGGGACCAAGAGACCCAGTACTTC.

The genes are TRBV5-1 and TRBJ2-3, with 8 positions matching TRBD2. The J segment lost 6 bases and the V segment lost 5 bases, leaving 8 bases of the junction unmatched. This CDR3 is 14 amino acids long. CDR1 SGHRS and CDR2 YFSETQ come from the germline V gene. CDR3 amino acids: CASRTTSGTDTQYF. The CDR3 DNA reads TGCGCCAGCAGAACCACTAGCGGAACGGATACGCAGTATTTT.

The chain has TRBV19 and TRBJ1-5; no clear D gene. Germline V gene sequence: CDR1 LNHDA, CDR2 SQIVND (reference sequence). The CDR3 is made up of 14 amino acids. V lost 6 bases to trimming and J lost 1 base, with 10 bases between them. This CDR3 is CASRRENSNQPQHF. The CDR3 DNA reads TGTGCCAGTAGGAGGGAGAACAGCAATCAGCCCCAGCATTTT.

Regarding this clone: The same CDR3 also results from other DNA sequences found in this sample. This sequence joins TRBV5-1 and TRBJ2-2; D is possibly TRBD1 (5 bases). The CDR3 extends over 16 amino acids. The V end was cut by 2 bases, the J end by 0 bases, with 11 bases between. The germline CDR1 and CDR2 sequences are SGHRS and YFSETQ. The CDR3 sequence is CASSLPDTANTGELFF. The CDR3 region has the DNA TGCGCCAGCAGCTTACCGGACACCGCGAACACCGGGGAGCTGTTTTTT. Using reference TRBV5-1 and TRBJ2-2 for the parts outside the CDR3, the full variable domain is KAGVTQTPRYLIKTRGQQVTLSCSPISGHRSVSWYQQTPGQGLQFLFEYFSETQRNKGNFPGRFSGRQFSNSRSEMNVSTLELGDSALYLCASSLPDTANTGELFFGEGSRLTVL.

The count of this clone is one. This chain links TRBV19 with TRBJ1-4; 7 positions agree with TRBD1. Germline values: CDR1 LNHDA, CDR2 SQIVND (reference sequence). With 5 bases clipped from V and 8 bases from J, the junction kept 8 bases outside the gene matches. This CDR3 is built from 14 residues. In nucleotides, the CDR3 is TGTGCCAGTAGTCCCGCGGGACAGTGGGAAAAACTGTTTTTT. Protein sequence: CASSPAGQWEKLFF.

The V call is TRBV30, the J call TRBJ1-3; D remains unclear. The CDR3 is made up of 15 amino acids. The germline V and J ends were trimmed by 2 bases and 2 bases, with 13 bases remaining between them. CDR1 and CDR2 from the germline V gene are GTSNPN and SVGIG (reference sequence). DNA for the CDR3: TGTGCCTGGAGTCCTAAGTCCCGGGCTGGAAACACCATATATTTT. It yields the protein CAWSPKSRAGNTIYF.

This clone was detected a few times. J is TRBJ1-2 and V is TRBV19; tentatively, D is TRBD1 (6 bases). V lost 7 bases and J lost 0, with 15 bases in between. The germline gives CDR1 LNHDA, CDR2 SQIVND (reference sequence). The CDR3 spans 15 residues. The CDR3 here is CASNPAGTTNYGYTF. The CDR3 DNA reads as TGTGCCAGTAATCCCGCCGGGACAACTAACTATGGCTACACCTTC.

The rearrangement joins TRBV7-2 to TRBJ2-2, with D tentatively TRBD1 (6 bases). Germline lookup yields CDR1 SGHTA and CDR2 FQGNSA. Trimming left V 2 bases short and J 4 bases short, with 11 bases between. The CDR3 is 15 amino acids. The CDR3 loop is CASSLQGRVTGELFF. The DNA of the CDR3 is TGTGCCAGCAGCTTACAGGGGCGGGTCACCGGGGAGCTGTTTTTT. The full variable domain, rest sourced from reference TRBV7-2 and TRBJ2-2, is GAGVSQSPSNKVTEKGKDVELRCDPISGHTALYWYRQSLGQGLEFLIYFQGNSAPDKSGLPSDRFSAERTGGSVSTLTIQRTQQEDSAVYLCASSLQGRVTGELFFGEGSRLTVL.

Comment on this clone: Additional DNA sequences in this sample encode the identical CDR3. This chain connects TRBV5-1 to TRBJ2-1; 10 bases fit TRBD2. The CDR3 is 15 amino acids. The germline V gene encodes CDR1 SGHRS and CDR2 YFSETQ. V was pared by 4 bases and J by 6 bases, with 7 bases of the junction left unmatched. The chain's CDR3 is CASSPLAGVGNEQFF. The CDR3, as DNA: TGCGCCAGCAGCCCGCTAGCGGGAGTCGGCAATGAGCAGTTCTTC. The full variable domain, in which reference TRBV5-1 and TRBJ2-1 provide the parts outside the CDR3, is KAGVTQTPRYLIKTRGQQVTLSCSPISGHRSVSWYQQTPGQGLQFLFEYFSETQRNKGNFPGRFSGRQFSNSRSEMNVSTLELGDSALYLCASSPLAGVGNEQFFGPGTRLTVL.

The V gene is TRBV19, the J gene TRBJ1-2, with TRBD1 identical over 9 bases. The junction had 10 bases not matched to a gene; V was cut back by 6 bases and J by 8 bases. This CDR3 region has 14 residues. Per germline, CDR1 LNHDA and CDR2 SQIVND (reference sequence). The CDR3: CASRPRDRAGGYTF. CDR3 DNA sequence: TGTGCCAGTAGACCCCGGGACAGGGCCGGCGGCTACACCTTC.

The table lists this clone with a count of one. The CDR3 region has the DNA TGTGCCAGCAGTGACCGCAGGGGGGAACCCGCTGCGAATGAAAAACTGTTTTTT. Protein product: CASSDRRGEPAANEKLFF. The genes are TRBV6-4 and TRBJ1-4; 7 bases agree with TRBD1. V lost 2 bases to trimming and J lost 5 bases; unmatched junction nucleotides: 14. The CDR3 is 18 residues long. The germline V gene encodes CDR1 MRHNA and CDR2 SNTAGT.

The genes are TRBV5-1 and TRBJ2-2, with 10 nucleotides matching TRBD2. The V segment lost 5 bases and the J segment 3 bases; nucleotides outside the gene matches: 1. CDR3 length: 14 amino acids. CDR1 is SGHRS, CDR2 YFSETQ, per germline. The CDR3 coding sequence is TGCGCCAGCAGGACTAGCGGGCACACCGGGGAGCTGTTTTTT. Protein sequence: CASRTSGHTGELFF.

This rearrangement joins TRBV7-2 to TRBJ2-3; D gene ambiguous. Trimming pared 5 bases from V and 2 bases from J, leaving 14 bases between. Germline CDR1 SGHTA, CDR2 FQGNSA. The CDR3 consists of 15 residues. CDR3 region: CASSRGLAVTDTQYF. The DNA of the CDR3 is TGTGCCAGCAGCCGAGGCCTGGCGGTCACAGATACGCAGTATTTT. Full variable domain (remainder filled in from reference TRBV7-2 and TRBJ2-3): GAGVSQSPSNKVTEKGKDVELRCDPISGHTALYWYRQSLGQGLEFLIYFQGNSAPDKSGLPSDRFSAERTGGSVSTLTIQRTQQEDSAVYLCASSRGLAVTDTQYFGPGTRLTVL.

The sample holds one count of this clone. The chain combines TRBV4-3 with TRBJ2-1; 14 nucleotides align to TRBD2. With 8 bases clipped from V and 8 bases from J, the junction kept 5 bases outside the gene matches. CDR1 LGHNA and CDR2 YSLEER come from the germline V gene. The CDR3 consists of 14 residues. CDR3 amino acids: CASARTSGRHEQFF. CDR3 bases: TGCGCCAGCGCCCGGACTAGCGGGAGGCATGAGCAGTTCTTC.

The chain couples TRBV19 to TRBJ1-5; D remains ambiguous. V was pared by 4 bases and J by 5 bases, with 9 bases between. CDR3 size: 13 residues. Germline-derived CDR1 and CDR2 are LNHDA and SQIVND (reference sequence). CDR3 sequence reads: CASSKWADQPQHF. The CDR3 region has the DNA TGTGCCAGTAGTAAGTGGGCCGATCAGCCCCAGCATTTT.

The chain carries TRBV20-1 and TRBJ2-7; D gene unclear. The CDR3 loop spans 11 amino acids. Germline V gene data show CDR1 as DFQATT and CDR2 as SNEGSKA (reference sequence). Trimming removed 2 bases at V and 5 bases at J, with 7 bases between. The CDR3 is CSARKQDEQYF. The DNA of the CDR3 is TGCAGTGCTAGAAAACAAGACGAGCAGTACTTC.

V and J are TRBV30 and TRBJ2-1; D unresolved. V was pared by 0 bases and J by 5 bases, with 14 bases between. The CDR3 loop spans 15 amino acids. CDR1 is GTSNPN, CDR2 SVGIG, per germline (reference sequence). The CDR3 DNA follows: TGTGCCTGGAGTGTACTTGGCCGATCTCACAATGAGCAGTTCTTC. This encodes CAWSVLGRSHNEQFF.

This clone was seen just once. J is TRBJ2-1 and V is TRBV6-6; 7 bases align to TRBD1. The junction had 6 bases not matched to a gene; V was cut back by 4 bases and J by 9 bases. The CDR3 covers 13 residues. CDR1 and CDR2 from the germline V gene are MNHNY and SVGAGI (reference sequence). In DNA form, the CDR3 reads TGTGCCAGCAGTTCGACAGGGTTCGGTGAGCAGTTCTTC. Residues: CASSSTGFGEQFF.

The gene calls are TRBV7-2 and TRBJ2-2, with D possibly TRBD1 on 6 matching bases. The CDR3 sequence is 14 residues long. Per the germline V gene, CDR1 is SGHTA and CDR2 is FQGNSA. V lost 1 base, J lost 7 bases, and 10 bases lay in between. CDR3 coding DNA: TGTGCCAGCAGCTTAGGGGACATAGTCGGGGAGCTGTTTTTT. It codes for CASSLGDIVGELFF. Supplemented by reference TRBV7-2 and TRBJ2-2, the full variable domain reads GAGVSQSPSNKVTEKGKDVELRCDPISGHTALYWYRQSLGQGLEFLIYFQGNSAPDKSGLPSDRFSAERTGGSVSTLTIQRTQQEDSAVYLCASSLGDIVGELFFGEGSRLTVL.

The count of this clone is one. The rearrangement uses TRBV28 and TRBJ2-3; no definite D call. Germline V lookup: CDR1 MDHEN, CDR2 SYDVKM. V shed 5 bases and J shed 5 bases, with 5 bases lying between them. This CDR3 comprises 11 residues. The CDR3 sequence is CASSHVDTQYF. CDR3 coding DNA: TGTGCCAGCAGTCACGTAGATACGCAGTATTTT.

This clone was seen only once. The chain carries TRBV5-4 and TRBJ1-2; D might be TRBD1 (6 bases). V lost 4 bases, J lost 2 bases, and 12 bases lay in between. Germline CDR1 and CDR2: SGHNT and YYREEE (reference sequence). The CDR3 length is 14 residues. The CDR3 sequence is CASSRPQGNYGYTF. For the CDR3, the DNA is TGTGCCAGCAGCCGACCGCAGGGGAACTATGGCTACACCTTC.

Written as DNA, the CDR3 is TGTGCCAGCAGTGAAGGAGGTGGTCGGGGCATTAGGGTGACCCAGTACTTC. It yields the protein CASSEGGGRGIRVTQYF. This chain links TRBV6-1 with TRBJ2-5, with D tentatively TRBD1 or TRBD2 (5 bases each). CDR3 length: 17 residues. Trimming removed 1 base at V and 7 bases at J, with 22 bases between. Germline V lookup: CDR1 MNHNS, CDR2 SASEGT.

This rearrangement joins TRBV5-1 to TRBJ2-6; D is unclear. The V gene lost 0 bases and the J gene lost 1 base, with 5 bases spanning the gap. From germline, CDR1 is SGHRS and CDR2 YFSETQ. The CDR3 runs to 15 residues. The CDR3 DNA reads TGCGCCAGCAGCTTGGTATATTCTGGGGCCAACGTCCTGACTTTC. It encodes CASSLVYSGANVLTF.

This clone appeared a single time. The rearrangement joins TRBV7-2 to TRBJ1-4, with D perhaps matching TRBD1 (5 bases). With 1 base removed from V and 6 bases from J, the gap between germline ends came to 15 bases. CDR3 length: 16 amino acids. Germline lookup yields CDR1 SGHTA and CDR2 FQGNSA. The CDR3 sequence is CASSLVAGQGDEKLFF. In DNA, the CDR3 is TGTGCCAGCAGCTTAGTAGCAGGCCAGGGAGATGAAAAACTGTTTTTT.